This TCR beta chain was captured in a study of blood T cells in healthy people across ages. Study outcomes and limitations: Naive CD4+ cell counts and diversity both ran higher in long-lived than in aged donors.

A few counts support this clonotype. Its antigen remains unidentified. Through a sample-barcoded 5' primer and a J-beta primer mix, a second PCR was run for roughly 6 to 12 cycles. TCRdb reprocessed the 5' RACE reads with MiXCR, giving one entry per CDR3 protein. This repertoire shows around 1.7 million distinct CDR3 sequences, under 30% found once; its top ten account for about 7.7%. Trimming at V came to 5 bases and at J to 12 bases, leaving 16 bases not matched to a gene. The CDR3 runs to 16 residues. Germline V gives CDR1 SGHTA, CDR2 FQGNSA. This chain joins TRBV7-2 and TRBJ2-1, with TRBD2 identical over 10 bases. Sequencing input: blood. This receptor was identified in a woman aged 25 to 39 in good health. CDR3 in DNA: TGTGCCAGCAGCCCGGCGAGGACTAGCGGCCCTATAGGGCAGTTCTTC. Amino acid sequence: CASSPARTSGPIGQFF.